The sequence of this T cell receptor (beta chain) was determined in a study of blood T cell repertoires in COVID-19. About the research overall: The origin of the acute and convalescent COVID-19 samples was the United States, Italy and Spain.

In the original workflow: Amplification of reference gene primers was used by the study to estimate nucleated cell counts. Only in-frame clones appear in the TCRdb table, and some are missing; sequencing was by immunoSEQ multiplex PCR. That table gives V, J and clone size, and the DNA gave D and trimming. Of about 170,000 clones listed, approximately 87% are singletons. The CDR3 loop spans 12 amino acids. CDR1 is WSHSY, CDR2 SAAADI, per germline. V shed 10 bases, J shed 6 bases, and the junction held 5 bases outside the gene matches. The source material was peripheral blood. The chain couples TRBV10-2 to TRBJ2-1, with 8 bases aligning to TRBD1. The sequence was collected from a man in his late teens or twenties with active or convalescent COVID-19. CDR3 protein: CATRTGGNEQFF. The CDR3 DNA is TGCGCCACAAGAACAGGGGGCAATGAGCAGTTCTTC.